A selection of T cell receptor beta chains follows, all from one sample in a study of regulatory T cells in long-lasting Graves disease. TCRdb re-called the multiplex PCR reads with MiXCR, one entry per CDR3 protein. The table records 500,000 or so distinct CDR3 sequences, 15% to 20% of them present only once. This same sample was also part of a study on T cells in Graves' hyperthyroidism and ophthalmopathy.

Here the sequenced sample was peripheral blood mononuclear cells (PBMCs), taken at new diagnosis, from a patient treated with antithyroid drugs. The receptors derive from a man aged 40-49 years with Graves disease. Each CDR3 is given with its conserved first and last residue. Fields, in order: CDR3 DNA, CDR3 protein, V gene, D gene, clone size, J gene. A D gene is named only where the DNA matches it firmly. Where a row states a size, it is once, few, many or the class of an expanded clone; other rows omit it.

CDR3nt: TGTGCCAGCAGAGCAGACAGGGCGGATGGTCAGCCCCAGCATTTT
CDR3aa: CASRADRADGQPQHF
v_gene: TRBV2
d_gene: TRBD1
abundance: many
j_gene: TRBJ1-5

CDR3nt: TGCAGTGCTAGAAAAGGGCGAGCCTGGGAGACCCAGTACTTC
CDR3aa: CSARKGRAWETQYF
v_gene: TRBV20-1
d_gene: .
abundance: .
j_gene: TRBJ2-5

CDR3nt: TGTGCCAGCAGCTTAGACCCTAGCAGATACGAGCAGTACTTC
CDR3aa: CASSLDPSRYEQYF
v_gene: TRBV7-8
d_gene: .
abundance: many
j_gene: TRBJ2-7

CDR3nt: TGTGCCACCAGTGATTCCCTGGATACGCAGTATTTT
CDR3aa: CATSDSLDTQYF
v_gene: TRBV24-1
d_gene: .
abundance: .
j_gene: TRBJ2-3

CDR3nt: TGTGCCAGCAGGTCTTTTGACAGGGATGGGTCACCCCTCCACTTT
CDR3aa: CASRSFDRDGSPLHF
v_gene: TRBV12-3/TRBV12-4
d_gene: TRBD1
abundance: .
j_gene: TRBJ1-6

CDR3nt: TGTGCCAGCAGTTTCCTCGGACAGGGTAGCAACGAGCAGTACTTC
CDR3aa: CASSFLGQGSNEQYF
v_gene: TRBV12-3/TRBV12-4
d_gene: TRBD1
abundance: many
j_gene: TRBJ2-7

CDR3nt: TGTGCCAGCAGCTTAATCGGGACGGCGGTTCACGAGCAGTACTTC
CDR3aa: CASSLIGTAVHEQYF
v_gene: TRBV7-3
d_gene: .
abundance: .
j_gene: TRBJ2-7

CDR3nt: TGTGCCAGCAGCGCTGGACAGCTCGATGAGCAGTTCTTC
CDR3aa: CASSAGQLDEQFF
v_gene: TRBV11-2
d_gene: .
abundance: many
j_gene: TRBJ2-1

CDR3nt: TGTGCCAGCAGTTTACCTTCCACTAATGAAAAACTGTTTTTT
CDR3aa: CASSLPSTNEKLFF
v_gene: TRBV12-3/TRBV12-4
d_gene: .
abundance: .
j_gene: TRBJ1-4

CDR3nt: TGTGCTAGTGGCCTACGGGGGGCTTCCGAGCAGTACTTC
CDR3aa: CASGLRGASEQYF
v_gene: TRBV12-5
d_gene: .
abundance: many
j_gene: TRBJ2-7

CDR3nt: TGTGCCAGCAGTTTTGGCGGGAGGGCCGGGTACGAGCAGTACTTC
CDR3aa: CASSFGGRAGYEQYF
v_gene: TRBV12-3/TRBV12-4
d_gene: TRBD2
abundance: many
j_gene: TRBJ2-7

CDR3nt: TGTGCCAGCAGCGTGACTAGCGGGAGGGGTTCCTACGAGCAGTACTTC
CDR3aa: CASSVTSGRGSYEQYF
v_gene: TRBV7-9
d_gene: TRBD2
abundance: many
j_gene: TRBJ2-7

CDR3nt: TGTGCCTGGGGAGACGTCCCGGGACTAGCGGGAGGAAAAGATACGCAGTATTTT
CDR3aa: CAWGDVPGLAGGKDTQYF
v_gene: TRBV30
d_gene: TRBD2
abundance: many
j_gene: TRBJ2-3

CDR3nt: TGTGCCAGCATGGGGTACACTGAAGCTTTCTTT
CDR3aa: CASMGYTEAFF
v_gene: TRBV7-9
d_gene: .
abundance: many
j_gene: TRBJ1-1

CDR3nt: TGTGCCAGCAGTGAAAGACTAGGGACAGTGGGCTACACCTTC
CDR3aa: CASSERLGTVGYTF
v_gene: TRBV2
d_gene: TRBD1
abundance: many
j_gene: TRBJ1-2

CDR3nt: TGTGCCAGCTCACCAGGGCTATCCGACATTCAGTACTTC
CDR3aa: CASSPGLSDIQYF
v_gene: TRBV18
d_gene: .
abundance: many
j_gene: TRBJ2-4

CDR3nt: TGTGCCAGCAGCTTACAGGGCTCCTATAATTCACCCCTCCACTTT
CDR3aa: CASSLQGSYNSPLHF
v_gene: TRBV7-3
d_gene: .
abundance: .
j_gene: TRBJ1-6

CDR3nt: TGTGCCAGCAGCTTAGGGGGACAGGGGTATAATTCACCCCTCCACTTT
CDR3aa: CASSLGGQGYNSPLHF
v_gene: TRBV7-2
d_gene: TRBD1
abundance: .
j_gene: TRBJ1-6

CDR3nt: TGCGCCAGCAGCTTTGCCCCCACCTCAGGGCAGCCCCAGCATTTT
CDR3aa: CASSFAPTSGQPQHF
v_gene: TRBV5-1
d_gene: .
abundance: .
j_gene: TRBJ1-5

CDR3nt: TGCAGCGTTAACGGGGGAGAGACCCAGTACTTC
CDR3aa: CSVNGGETQYF
v_gene: TRBV29-1
d_gene: .
abundance: many
j_gene: TRBJ2-5

CDR3nt: TGTGCCAGCAGTGAGAACAGGGACACAGAGACCCAGTACTTC
CDR3aa: CASSENRDTETQYF
v_gene: TRBV2
d_gene: .
abundance: many
j_gene: TRBJ2-5

CDR3nt: TGTGCCAGCAGCCAAGATCTGGGGCCCCAGCATTTT
CDR3aa: CASSQDLGPQHF
v_gene: TRBV3-1
d_gene: .
abundance: .
j_gene: TRBJ1-5

CDR3nt: TGTGCCAGCAGTTTATCACACCACTACGAGCAGTACTTC
CDR3aa: CASSLSHHYEQYF
v_gene: TRBV28
d_gene: .
abundance: many
j_gene: TRBJ2-7

CDR3nt: TGTGCCAGCAGCTTTAGGGACGGTGGGAACACTGAAGCTTTCTTT
CDR3aa: CASSFRDGGNTEAFF
v_gene: TRBV5-6
d_gene: .
abundance: .
j_gene: TRBJ1-1

CDR3nt: TGTGCCAGCAGCTTAGAGGGATTCTCCTACAATGAGCAGTTCTTC
CDR3aa: CASSLEGFSYNEQFF
v_gene: TRBV11-2
d_gene: .
abundance: many
j_gene: TRBJ2-1

CDR3nt: TGTGCCAGCAGCTTGCGGGGGGCTGAGACCCAGTACTTC
CDR3aa: CASSLRGAETQYF
v_gene: TRBV7-9
d_gene: TRBD2
abundance: few
j_gene: TRBJ2-5

CDR3nt: TGTGCCAGCAACTTTATTCTTTACGAGGGACTAGCGGGTTCCTCCTACAATGAGCAGTTCTTC
CDR3aa: CASNFILYEGLAGSSYNEQFF
v_gene: TRBV6-1
d_gene: TRBD2
abundance: few
j_gene: TRBJ2-1

CDR3nt: TGTGCCAGCAGCTTGAGTGGGGGTAGAACCTACAATGAGCAGTTCTTC
CDR3aa: CASSLSGGRTYNEQFF
v_gene: TRBV5-6
d_gene: .
abundance: .
j_gene: TRBJ2-1

CDR3nt: TGTGCCAGCAGGGGACTAGCGGGAGGGCCGCTGGTAGATACGCAGTATTTT
CDR3aa: CASRGLAGGPLVDTQYF
v_gene: TRBV6-1
d_gene: TRBD2
abundance: many
j_gene: TRBJ2-3

CDR3nt: TGTGCCAGCGGGGAAGGGGGGGCTCCGAACAACCACTTT
CDR3aa: CASGEGGAPNNHF
v_gene: TRBV28
d_gene: .
abundance: few
j_gene: TRBJ1-6

CDR3nt: TGCGCCAGCAGCCCCGCTGGGACAGTGGGGTATGAGCAGTTCTTC
CDR3aa: CASSPAGTVGYEQFF
v_gene: TRBV5-1
d_gene: TRBD1
abundance: .
j_gene: TRBJ2-1

CDR3nt: TGTGCCAGCTCACCTAACAGGGGGACAGATACGCAGTATTTT
CDR3aa: CASSPNRGTDTQYF
v_gene: TRBV18
d_gene: TRBD1
abundance: many
j_gene: TRBJ2-3

CDR3nt: TGTGCCATCAGTGACAACCCGGGACAGCTCTTCAATGAGCAGTTCTTC
CDR3aa: CAISDNPGQLFNEQFF
v_gene: TRBV10-3
d_gene: TRBD1
abundance: few
j_gene: TRBJ2-1

CDR3nt: TGTGCCAGCAGAGCCGGGACAGGGTTAACCGGGGAGCTGTTTTTT
CDR3aa: CASRAGTGLTGELFF
v_gene: TRBV6-1
d_gene: TRBD1
abundance: .
j_gene: TRBJ2-2

CDR3nt: TGCGCCAGCAGCCGTTGGGGACAGGGGGCTTCGGGGGCTTTCTTT
CDR3aa: CASSRWGQGASGAFF
v_gene: TRBV5-1
d_gene: TRBD1
abundance: few
j_gene: TRBJ1-1

CDR3nt: TGTGCCATCAGTGAGGGACTAGCGGGAGTTTCGGAGACCCAGTACTTC
CDR3aa: CAISEGLAGVSETQYF
v_gene: TRBV10-3
d_gene: TRBD2
abundance: .
j_gene: TRBJ2-5

CDR3nt: TGTGCCACCCGACTAGCGGGAGAGACCCAGTACTTC
CDR3aa: CATRLAGETQYF
v_gene: TRBV28
d_gene: TRBD2
abundance: many
j_gene: TRBJ2-5